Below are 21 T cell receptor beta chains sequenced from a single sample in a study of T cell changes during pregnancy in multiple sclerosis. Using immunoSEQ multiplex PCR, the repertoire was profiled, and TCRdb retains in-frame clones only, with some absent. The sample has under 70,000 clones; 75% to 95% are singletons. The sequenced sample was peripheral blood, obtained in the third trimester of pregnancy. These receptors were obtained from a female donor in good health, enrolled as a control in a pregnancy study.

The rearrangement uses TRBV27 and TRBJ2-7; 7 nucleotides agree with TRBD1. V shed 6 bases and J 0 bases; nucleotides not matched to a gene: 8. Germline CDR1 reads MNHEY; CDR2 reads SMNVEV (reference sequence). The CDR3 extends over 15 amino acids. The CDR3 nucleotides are TGTGCCAGCAGCTGGACAGGCCTGAGCTCCTACGAGCAGTACTTC. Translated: CASSWTGLSSYEQYF.

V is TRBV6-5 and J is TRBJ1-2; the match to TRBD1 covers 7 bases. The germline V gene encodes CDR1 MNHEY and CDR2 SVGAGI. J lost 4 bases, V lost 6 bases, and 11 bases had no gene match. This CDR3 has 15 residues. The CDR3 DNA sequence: TGTGCCAGCAGCCTCACAATAGGGGGCTCCTATGGCTACACCTTC. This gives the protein CASSLTIGGSYGYTF.

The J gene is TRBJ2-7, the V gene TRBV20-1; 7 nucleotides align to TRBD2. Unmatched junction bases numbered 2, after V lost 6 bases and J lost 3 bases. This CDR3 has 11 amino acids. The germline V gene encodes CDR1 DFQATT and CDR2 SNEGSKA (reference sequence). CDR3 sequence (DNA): TGCAGTGCCTCTAGCGGCTACGAGCAGTACTTC. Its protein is CSASSGYEQYF.

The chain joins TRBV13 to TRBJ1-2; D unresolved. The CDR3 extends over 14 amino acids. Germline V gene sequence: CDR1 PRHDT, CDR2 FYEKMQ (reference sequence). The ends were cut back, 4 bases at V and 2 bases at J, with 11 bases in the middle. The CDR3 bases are TGTGCCAGCAGCTCCCTAGGTGCGAACTATGGCTACACCTTC. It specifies CASSSLGANYGYTF.

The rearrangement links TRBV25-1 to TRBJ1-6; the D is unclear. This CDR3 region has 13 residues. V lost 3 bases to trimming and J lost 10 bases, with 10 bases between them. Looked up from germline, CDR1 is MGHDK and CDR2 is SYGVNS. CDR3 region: CASSERAGSPLHF. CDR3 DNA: TGTGCCAGCAGTGAGAGGGCTGGATCACCCCTCCACTTT.

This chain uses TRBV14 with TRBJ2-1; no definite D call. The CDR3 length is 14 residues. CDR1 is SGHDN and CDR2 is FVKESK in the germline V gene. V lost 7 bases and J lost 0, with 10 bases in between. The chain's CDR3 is CASKAHSSYNEQFF. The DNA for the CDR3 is TGTGCCAGCAAGGCGCACAGCTCCTACAATGAGCAGTTCTTC.

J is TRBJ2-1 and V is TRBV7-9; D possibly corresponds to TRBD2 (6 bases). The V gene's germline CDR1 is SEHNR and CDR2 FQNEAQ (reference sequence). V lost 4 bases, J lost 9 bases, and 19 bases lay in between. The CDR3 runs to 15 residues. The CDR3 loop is CASSSLAGNMGEQFF. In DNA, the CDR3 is TGTGCCAGCAGCTCACTGGCGGGGAATATGGGTGAGCAGTTCTTC.

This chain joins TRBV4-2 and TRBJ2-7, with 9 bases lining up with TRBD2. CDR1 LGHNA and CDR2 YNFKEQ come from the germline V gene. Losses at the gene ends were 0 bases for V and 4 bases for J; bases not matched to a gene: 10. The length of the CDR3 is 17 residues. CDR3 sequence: CASSQEGWGSGSYEQYF. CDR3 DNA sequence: TGTGCCAGCAGCCAAGAGGGGTGGGGTAGCGGGAGTTACGAGCAGTACTTC.

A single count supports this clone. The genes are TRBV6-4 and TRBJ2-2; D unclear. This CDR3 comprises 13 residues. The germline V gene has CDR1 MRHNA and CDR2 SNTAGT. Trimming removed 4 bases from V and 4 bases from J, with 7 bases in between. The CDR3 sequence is CASSADSTGELFF. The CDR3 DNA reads TGTGCCAGCAGTGCCGACTCCACCGGGGAGCTGTTTTTT.

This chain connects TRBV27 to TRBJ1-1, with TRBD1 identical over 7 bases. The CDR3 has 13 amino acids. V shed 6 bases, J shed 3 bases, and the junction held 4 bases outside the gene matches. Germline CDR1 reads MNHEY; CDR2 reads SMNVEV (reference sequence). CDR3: CASRDTGDTEAFF. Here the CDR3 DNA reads TGTGCCAGCAGGGACACAGGGGACACTGAAGCTTTCTTT.

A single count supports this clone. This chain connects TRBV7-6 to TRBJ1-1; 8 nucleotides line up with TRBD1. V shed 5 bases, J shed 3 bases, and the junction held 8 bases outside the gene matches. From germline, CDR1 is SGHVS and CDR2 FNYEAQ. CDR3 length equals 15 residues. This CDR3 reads CASSASGGWYTEAFF. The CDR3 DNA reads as TGTGCCAGCAGCGCCTCAGGGGGCTGGTACACTGAAGCTTTCTTT.

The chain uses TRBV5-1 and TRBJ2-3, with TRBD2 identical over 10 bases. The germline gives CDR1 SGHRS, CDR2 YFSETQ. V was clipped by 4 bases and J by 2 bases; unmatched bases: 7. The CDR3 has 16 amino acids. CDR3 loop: CASSLETSGHTDTQYF. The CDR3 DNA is TGCGCCAGCAGCCTAGAGACTAGCGGGCACACAGATACGCAGTATTTT.

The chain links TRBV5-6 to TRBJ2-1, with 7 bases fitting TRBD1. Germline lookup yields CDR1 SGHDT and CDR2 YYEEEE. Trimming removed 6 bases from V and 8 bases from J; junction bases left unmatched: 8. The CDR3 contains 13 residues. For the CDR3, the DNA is TGTGCCAGCACCACGACAGGGAGCCATGAGCAGTTCTTC. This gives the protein CASTTTGSHEQFF. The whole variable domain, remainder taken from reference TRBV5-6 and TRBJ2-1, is DAGVTQSPTHLIKTRGQQVTLRCSPKSGHDTVSWYQQALGQGPQFIFQYYEEEERQRGNFPDRFSGHQFPNYSSELNVNALLLGDSALYLCASTTTGSHEQFFGPGTRLTVL.

The CDR3 DNA is TGTGCCAGCACCGGGACAGGGACATCGGTGGGGTCCAATGAGCAGTTCTTC. This codes for CASTGTGTSVGSNEQFF. This chain uses TRBV13 with TRBJ2-1; 9 bases line up with TRBD1. V lost 7 bases, J lost 6 bases, and 16 bases stayed unmatched. The CDR3 covers 17 residues. The germline gives CDR1 PRHDT, CDR2 FYEKMQ (reference sequence).

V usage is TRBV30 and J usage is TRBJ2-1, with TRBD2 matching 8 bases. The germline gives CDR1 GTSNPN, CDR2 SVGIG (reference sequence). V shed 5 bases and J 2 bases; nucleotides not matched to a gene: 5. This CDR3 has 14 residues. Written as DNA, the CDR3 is TGTGCCTGGGTCAAGCGGGGGACCTACAATGAGCAGTTCTTC. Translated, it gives CAWVKRGTYNEQFF.

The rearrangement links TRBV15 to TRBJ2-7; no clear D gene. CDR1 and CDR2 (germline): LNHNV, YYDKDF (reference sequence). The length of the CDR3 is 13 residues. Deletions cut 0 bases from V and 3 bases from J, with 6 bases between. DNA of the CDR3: TGTGCCACCAGCAGAGACACAGACTACGAGCAGTACTTC. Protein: CATSRDTDYEQYF. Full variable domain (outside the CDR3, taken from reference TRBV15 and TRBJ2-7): DAMVIQNPRYQVTQFGKPVTLSCSQTLNHNVMYWYQQKSSQAPKLLFHYYDKDFNNEADTPDNFQSRRPNTSFCFLDIRSPGLGDTAMYLCATSRDTDYEQYFGPGTRLTVT.

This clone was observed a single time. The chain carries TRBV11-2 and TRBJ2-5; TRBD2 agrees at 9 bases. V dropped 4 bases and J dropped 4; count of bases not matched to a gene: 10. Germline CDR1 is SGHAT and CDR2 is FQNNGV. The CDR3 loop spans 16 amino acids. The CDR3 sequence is CASSSIAGADPETQYF. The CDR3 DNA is TGTGCCAGCAGCTCGATAGCGGGGGCCGACCCAGAGACCCAGTACTTC.

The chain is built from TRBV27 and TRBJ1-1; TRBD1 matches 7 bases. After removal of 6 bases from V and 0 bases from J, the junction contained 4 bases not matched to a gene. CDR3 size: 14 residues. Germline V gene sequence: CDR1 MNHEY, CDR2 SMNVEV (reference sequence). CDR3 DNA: TGTGCCAGCAGGGAGGGACAGCTGAACACTGAAGCTTTCTTT. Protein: CASREGQLNTEAFF.

CDR3 sequence (DNA): TGTGCCAGCAGTTGGCGCGGGGGGCCCGTAAAACTGTTTTTT. The encoded protein is CASSWRGGPVKLFF. V usage is TRBV28 and J usage is TRBJ1-4, with a possible D match to TRBD1 (6 bases). The CDR3 is 14 amino acids. CDR1 and CDR2 (germline): MDHEN, SYDVKM. V was pared by 4 bases and J by 10 bases, with 16 bases between.

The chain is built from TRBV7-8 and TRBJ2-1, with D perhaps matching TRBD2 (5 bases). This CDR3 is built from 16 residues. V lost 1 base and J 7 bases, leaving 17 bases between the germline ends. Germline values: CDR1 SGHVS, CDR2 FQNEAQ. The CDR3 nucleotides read TGTGCCAGCAGCTTAGTTACCCGGGATTCGGCTAATGAGCAGTTCTTC. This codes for CASSLVTRDSANEQFF.

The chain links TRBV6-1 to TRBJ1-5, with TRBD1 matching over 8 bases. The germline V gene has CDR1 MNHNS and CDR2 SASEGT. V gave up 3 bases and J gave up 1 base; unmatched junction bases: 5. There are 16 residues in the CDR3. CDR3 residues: CASSEPTGGSNQPQHF. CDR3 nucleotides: TGTGCCAGCAGTGAGCCAACAGGGGGGAGCAATCAGCCCCAGCATTTT.